Listed here are 32 T cell receptor beta chains from one sample, sequenced in a study of cytomegalovirus exposure and HLA in healthy donors. With 60 Vbeta and 13 Jbeta primers, the PCR was carried out. The assay was immunoSEQ multiplex PCR, and TCRdb's table has in-frame clones only and misses some. This listing includes about 38,000 clones. Input material: PBMCs. These receptors were taken from a man aged 35-49 years in good health and CMV-seropositive.

This chain connects TRBV23-1 to TRBJ2-3; D ambiguous. TRBV23-1 is an ORF; its function is uncertain. This CDR3 is built from 16 residues. The germline V and J ends were trimmed by 0 bases and 6 bases, with 16 bases remaining between them. CDR3 amino acids: CASSQSGQVAGDTQYF. CDR3 nucleotides: TGCGCCAGCAGTCAATCGGGTCAGGTGGCCGGCGATACGCAGTATTTT.

The chain has TRBV5-1 and TRBJ1-4, with D hard to call. The germline V and J ends were trimmed by 5 bases and 0 bases, with 14 bases remaining between them. Per the germline V gene, CDR1 is SGHRS and CDR2 is YFSETQ. The CDR3 has 16 amino acids. The CDR3 nucleotides are TGCGCCAGCAGTTCCGACGACGGGGCAACTAATGAAAAACTGTTTTTT. It translates to CASSSDDGATNEKLFF.

This chain connects TRBV25-1 to TRBJ1-3, with TRBD1 identical over 7 bases. Germline CDR1 is MGHDK and CDR2 is SYGVNS. CDR3 length: 14 residues. V was clipped by 5 bases and J by 4 bases; unmatched bases: 5. The CDR3 spells CASSRQGTGNTIYF. DNA for the CDR3: TGTGCCAGCAGTCGACAGGGAACGGGAAACACCATATATTTT.

The chain links TRBV12-5 to TRBJ2-2, with TRBD2 matching 15 bases. The CDR3 consists of 16 residues. V gave up 6 bases and J gave up 6 bases; unmatched junction bases: 5. The germline V gene encodes CDR1 LGHNT and CDR2 FRNRAP. The CDR3 bases are TGTGCTAGTGGAGGGACTAGCGGGAGGTCGGCCGGGGAGCTGTTTTTT. Its protein is CASGGTSGRSAGELFF.

The chain is built from TRBV21-1 and TRBJ2-7; the listed D gene, TRBD2, was not tested against the DNA. TRBV21-1 is classified as a pseudogene. This CDR3 has 15 residues. The CDR3 region is CASREMGGPGYEQYF. The CDR3 DNA sequence: TGTGCCAGCAGAGAGATGGGAGGGCCAGGCTACGAGCAGTACTTC.

The chain combines TRBV30 with TRBJ2-1; 7 nucleotides line up with TRBD1. The CDR3 consists of 14 residues. Germline lookup yields CDR1 GTSNPN and CDR2 SVGIG (reference sequence). V shed 2 bases, J shed 8 bases, and the junction held 9 bases outside the gene matches. DNA of the CDR3: TGTGCCTGGAGTAGGGGCAGGGGGAGCGATGAGCAGTTCTTC. It codes for CAWSRGRGSDEQFF.

CDR3 residues: CASSQENRVWYGYTF. CDR3 nucleotide sequence: TGCGCCAGCAGCCAAGAAAACAGGGTGTGGTATGGCTACACCTTC. The chain combines TRBV4-1 with TRBJ1-2; D possibly corresponds to TRBD1 (6 bases). The germline V and J ends were trimmed by 0 bases and 5 bases, with 13 bases remaining between them. The length of the CDR3 is 15 residues. Germline values: CDR1 MGHRA, CDR2 YSYEKL.

V is TRBV5-6 and J is TRBJ2-7; D may be TRBD2 (5 bases). V was pared by 0 bases and J by 0 bases, with 7 bases between. CDR1 and CDR2 from the germline V gene are SGHDT and YYEEEE. This CDR3 contains 14 residues. The CDR3 loop is CASSLEGSSYEQYF. As DNA, the CDR3 is TGTGCCAGCAGCTTGGAAGGGAGCTCCTACGAGCAGTACTTC.

The chain recombines TRBV19 with TRBJ1-2; TRBD1 matches 9 bases. This CDR3 spans 17 amino acids. The germline CDR1 and CDR2 sequences are LNHDA and SQIVND (reference sequence). J lost 8 bases, V lost 0 bases, and 13 bases had no gene match. CDR3 amino acids: CASSIDRWRQGDVGYTF. The CDR3, as DNA: TGTGCCAGTAGTATAGATCGGTGGAGACAGGGGGATGTGGGCTACACCTTC.

The CDR3 region has the DNA TGTGCCACCAGCAGAGATTATGGTTCAGTATACTACGAGCAGTACTTC. Protein product: CATSRDYGSVYYEQYF. The chain combines TRBV15 with TRBJ2-7; D remains ambiguous. Trimming shortened V by 0 bases and J by 3 bases, and 15 bases separated the two germline ends. Germline V gene lookup returns CDR1 LNHNV and CDR2 YYDKDF (reference sequence). The CDR3 has 16 amino acids.

This chain joins TRBV6-6 and TRBJ1-1, with a tentative D call TRBD1 (6 bases). The CDR3 has 14 residues. Trimming removed 6 bases at V and 0 bases at J, with 11 bases between. Germline V gene sequence: CDR1 MNHNY, CDR2 SVGAGI (reference sequence). The CDR3 spells CASSPGQMNTEAFF. The DNA for the CDR3 is TGTGCCAGCAGCCCTGGACAGATGAACACTGAAGCTTTCTTT.

The chain combines TRBV5-1 with TRBJ2-7; a possible D gene is TRBD1 (6 bases). Between the trimmed V and J ends, which lost 0 bases and 1 base, there was a span of 14 bases. The germline V gene encodes CDR1 SGHRS and CDR2 YFSETQ. This CDR3 has 16 residues. The CDR3 DNA sequence: TGCGCCAGCAGCTTGGCGGCGGACAGACTATCCTACGAGCAGTACTTC. Protein: CASSLAADRLSYEQYF.

The chain uses TRBV5-5 and TRBJ1-2, with 12 bases matching TRBD1. Germline CDR1 SGHKS, CDR2 YYEKEE (reference sequence). The CDR3 totals 13 residues. Losses at the gene ends were 4 bases for V and 8 bases for J; bases not matched to a gene: 3. The CDR3 is CASSDGTGGGYTF. For the CDR3, the DNA is TGTGCCAGCAGCGACGGGACAGGGGGCGGCTACACCTTC.

The J gene is TRBJ2-6, the V gene TRBV18; TRBD1 aligns across 11 bases. CDR3 length equals 15 residues. Germline V gene data show CDR1 as KGHSH and CDR2 as LQKENI. V was pared by 7 bases and J by 2 bases, with 1 base of the junction left unmatched. For the CDR3, the DNA is TGTGCCAGCTTGGGACAGGGGGCTGGGGCCAACGTCCTGACTTTC. Translation: CASLGQGAGANVLTF.

This rearrangement joins TRBV6-6 to TRBJ1-1; no firm D call. The germline V gene encodes CDR1 MNHNY and CDR2 SVGAGI (reference sequence). V was shortened by 2 bases and J by 3 bases, with 7 bases between the two germline ends. The CDR3 consists of 13 residues. The DNA for the CDR3 is TGTGCCAGCAGTTACAGCGAGGACACTGAAGCTTTCTTT. This encodes CASSYSEDTEAFF.

V and J are TRBV12-5 and TRBJ2-7; maybe TRBD1 (5 bases). CDR1 LGHNT and CDR2 FRNRAP come from the germline V gene. The CDR3 covers 13 residues. Trimming stripped 7 bases from V and 2 bases from J, with 12 bases between. This chain's CDR3 is CASDAGPTYEQYF. CDR3 in DNA: TGTGCTAGTGACGCAGGGCCGACCTACGAGCAGTACTTC.

The V call is TRBV6-1, the J call TRBJ2-3; 8 bases fit TRBD1. In germline, CDR1 is MNHNS, CDR2 SASEGT. J lost 6 bases, V lost 4 bases, and 9 bases had no gene match. The CDR3 covers 15 residues. CDR3 sequence reads: CASSVRQGRWDTQYF. As DNA, the CDR3 is TGTGCCAGCAGTGTGCGACAGGGGCGCTGGGATACGCAGTATTTT.

This chain joins TRBV27 and TRBJ1-1, with D perhaps TRBD1 (6 bases). The CDR3 is made up of 13 amino acids. From germline, CDR1 is MNHEY and CDR2 SMNVEV (reference sequence). V gave up 1 base and J gave up 8 bases, with 11 bases separating them. The DNA for the CDR3 is TGTGCCAGCAGTTTATTAGGGGGTCGAGAAGCTTTCTTT. Amino acids: CASSLLGGREAFF.

Of note for this clone: The same CDR3 arises from other DNA sequences in this sample as well. The V gene is TRBV6-1, the J gene TRBJ2-1; 12 positions agree with TRBD1. V shed 0 bases and J 7 bases; nucleotides not matched to a gene: 10. There are 18 residues in the CDR3. CDR1 MNHNS and CDR2 SASEGT come from the germline V gene. The CDR3 spells CASSEAYGWDRGPNEQFF. Here the CDR3 DNA reads TGTGCCAGCAGTGAAGCGTACGGGTGGGACAGGGGGCCTAATGAGCAGTTCTTC.

This sequence joins TRBV5-4 and TRBJ2-5; 10 bases line up with TRBD2. Germline values: CDR1 SGHNT, CDR2 YYREEE (reference sequence). The CDR3 is 16 residues long. V lost 0 bases, J lost 3 bases, and 5 bases stayed unmatched. The CDR3 loop is CASSLAGLAGEETQYF. The CDR3 nucleotides are TGTGCCAGCAGCTTGGCCGGGCTAGCGGGAGAAGAGACCCAGTACTTC.

CDR3 loop: CASSPQGISPLHF. CDR3 bases: TGTGCCAGCAGCCCTCAGGGGATTTCACCCCTCCACTTT. The chain carries TRBV9 and TRBJ1-6; D is perhaps TRBD1 (6 bases). The germline gives CDR1 SGDLS, CDR2 YYNGEE. The CDR3 has 13 residues. Trimming removed 4 bases from V and 9 bases from J, with 11 bases in between.

The gene calls are TRBV7-2 and TRBJ2-1; 10 bases are a match to TRBD1. Germline values: CDR1 SGHTA, CDR2 FQGNSA. CDR3 length: 11 residues. V lost 3 bases to trimming and J lost 14 bases; unmatched junction nucleotides: 1. DNA of the CDR3: TGTGCCAGCAGCTTCGGACAGGGGGAGTTCTTC. Amino acids: CASSFGQGEFF.

The gene calls are TRBV21-1 and TRBJ2-7; the table's D call, TRBD1, has no DNA check behind it. TRBV21-1 is recorded as a pseudogene. This CDR3 has 15 residues. The CDR3 protein is CASSKYRGSSYEQYF. CDR3 in DNA: TGTGCCAGCAGCAAATACAGGGGGAGCTCCTACGAGCAGTACTTC.

The V gene is TRBV27, the J gene TRBJ2-3, with 8 bases lining up with TRBD1. This CDR3 has 13 amino acids. Germline lookup yields CDR1 MNHEY and CDR2 SMNVEV (reference sequence). After removal of 8 bases from V and 6 bases from J, the junction contained 7 bases not matched to a gene. The CDR3 region is CASLRTGTDTQYF. CDR3 sequence (DNA): TGTGCCAGCCTAAGGACAGGGACCGATACGCAGTATTTT.

V is TRBV2 and J is TRBJ2-1, with 8 bases matching TRBD2. Losses at the gene ends were 7 bases for V and 4 bases for J; bases not matched to a gene: 3. This CDR3 has 13 amino acids. Germline V gene sequence: CDR1 SNHLY, CDR2 FYNNEI. The CDR3, as DNA: TGTGCCAGCAAGACTAGCGTATACAATGAGCAGTTCTTC. It codes for CASKTSVYNEQFF. The whole variable domain, remainder taken from reference TRBV2 and TRBJ2-1, is EPEVTQTPSHQVTQMGQEVILRCVPISNHLYFYWYRQILGQKVEFLVSFYNNEISEKSEIFDDQFSVERPDGSNFTLKIRSTKLEDSAMYFCASKTSVYNEQFFGPGTRLTVL.

The gene calls are TRBV6-5 and TRBJ1-2; maybe TRBD1 (5 bases). Looked up from germline, CDR1 is MNHEY and CDR2 is SVGAGI. V was pared by 0 bases and J by 6 bases, with 14 bases between. CDR3 length: 15 residues. This CDR3 is CASSYSGPGLNGYTF. The CDR3 region has the DNA TGTGCCAGCAGTTACTCTGGTCCGGGACTCAATGGCTACACCTTC.

V usage is TRBV7-3 and J usage is TRBJ2-7; tentative D call: TRBD1 (5 bases). The CDR3 runs to 13 residues. Germline V gene sequence: CDR1 SGHTA, CDR2 FQGTGA. The germline V and J ends were trimmed by 2 bases and 6 bases, with 11 bases remaining between them. CDR3 residues: CASSLGKGREQYF. The CDR3, as DNA: TGTGCCAGCAGCTTAGGGAAGGGGCGCGAGCAGTACTTC.

To note about this clone: At one boundary the junction diverges from the germline segment, which might be a read error. At the DNA level, this CDR3 is encoded by other sequences in the same sample as well. This chain uses TRBV25-1 with TRBJ2-1; TRBD2 might be the D (5 bases). CDR1 MGHDK and CDR2 SYGVNS come from the germline V gene. The CDR3 extends over 16 amino acids. CDR3 sequence (DNA): TGTGCCAGCACACCCCGGGATAGAGGATCCTACAACGAGCAGTTCTTC. Protein sequence: CASTPRDRGSYNEQFF.

This chain joins TRBV2 and TRBJ1-4; D may be TRBD1 (5 bases). Per the germline V gene, CDR1 is SNHLY and CDR2 is FYNNEI. This CDR3 region has 12 residues. The ends were cut back, 8 bases at V and 8 bases at J, with 12 bases in the middle. The CDR3 bases are TGTGCCAGCGGCCAGGGCCCCGAAAAACTGTTTTTT. It encodes CASGQGPEKLFF.

The genes are TRBV9 and TRBJ2-7; D not certain. Trimming left V 1 base short and J 3 bases short, with 8 bases between. CDR1 is SGDLS and CDR2 is YYNGEE in the germline V gene. The CDR3 runs to 13 residues. Here the CDR3 reads CASSVRANYEQYF. The DNA for the CDR3 is TGTGCCAGCAGCGTACGAGCCAACTACGAGCAGTACTTC.

The chain combines TRBV29-1 with TRBJ2-5; D is undetermined. Trimming stripped 1 base from V and 7 bases from J, with 13 bases between. Germline CDR1 is SQVTM and CDR2 is ANQGSEA. The CDR3 runs 13 residues. CDR3 amino acids: CSVEGLNPGTQYF. DNA for the CDR3: TGCAGCGTTGAAGGGCTCAACCCGGGGACCCAGTACTTC.

V is TRBV11-2 and J is TRBJ2-2; D gene uncertain. The CDR3 length is 14 residues. In germline, CDR1 is SGHAT, CDR2 FQNNGV. Trimming stripped 2 bases from V and 0 bases from J, with 4 bases between. The CDR3 loop is CASSLLPNTGELFF. For the CDR3, the DNA is TGTGCCAGCAGCTTACTACCGAACACCGGGGAGCTGTTTTTT.